Below are 13 T cell receptor beta chains sequenced from a single sample in a study of T-cell memory formation after mild COVID-19. TCRdb used MiXCR to reprocess the 5' RACE reads, holding one entry per CDR3 protein. The sample yields roughly 550,000 distinct CDR3 sequences, about a fifth seen once. The sample was PBMCs or a T cell subset sorted from them (not recorded which). All receptors come from an adult woman who had mild COVID-19 (a few samples of this study predate the infection). Cell type and time point are not known.

This clonotype was detected a few times. V usage is TRBV2 and J usage is TRBJ2-2, with unresolved D. Trimming pared 7 bases from V and 0 bases from J, leaving 9 bases between. In germline, CDR1 is SNHLY, CDR2 FYNNEI. This CDR3 contains 14 residues. The CDR3 sequence: CASKARANTGELFF. CDR3 in DNA: TGTGCCAGCAAGGCCCGCGCGAACACCGGGGAGCTGTTTTTT.

This clonotype was observed a handful of times. The genes are TRBV24-1 and TRBJ1-1; 9 bases are a match to TRBD1. This CDR3 is 17 amino acids long. The germline gives CDR1 KGHDR, CDR2 SFDVKD. The junction had 7 bases not matched to a gene; V was cut back by 1 base and J by 2 bases. In DNA, the CDR3 is TGTGCCACCAGTGATTTAAGGGAGACAGGGGGTAACACTGAAGCTTTCTTT. Translating gives CATSDLRETGGNTEAFF.

The table lists this clonotype with a few counts. Written as DNA, the CDR3 is TGTGCCTGGCGCCTGACGGCAGGGGGTAACACTGAAGCTTTCTTT. It codes for CAWRLTAGGNTEAFF. The chain carries TRBV30 and TRBJ1-1, with 7 bases that match TRBD1. CDR1 GTSNPN and CDR2 SVGIG come from the germline V gene (reference sequence). This CDR3 is 15 amino acids long. J gave up 2 bases and V 5 bases, and 11 bases lay outside the gene matches.

This clonotype has at least ten counts. The chain uses TRBV18 and TRBJ2-5; weak D call: TRBD1 (6 bases). The CDR3 runs to 15 residues. Germline V gene sequence: CDR1 KGHSH, CDR2 LQKENI. The ends were cut back, 2 bases at V and 0 bases at J, with 10 bases in the middle. The CDR3 region is CASSPLGQYQETQYF. CDR3 nucleotides: TGTGCCAGCTCACCATTAGGACAGTACCAAGAGACCCAGTACTTC.

This clonotype was counted a few times. V is TRBV6-2 or TRBV6-3 and J is TRBJ1-1; D remains ambiguous. The CDR3 length is 14 residues. CDR1 MNHEY and CDR2 SVGEGT come from the germline V gene. The ends were cut back, 2 bases at V and 1 base at J, with 8 bases in the middle. CDR3 region: CASSYGWGNTEAFF. The CDR3 nucleotides read TGTGCCAGCAGTTACGGTTGGGGGAACACTGAAGCTTTCTTT.

This clonotype was seen at least ten times. J is TRBJ2-2 and V is TRBV30; 7 bases match TRBD1. The ends lost 2 bases at V and 4 bases at J; junction bases unmatched: 4. The CDR3 length is 14 residues. Germline CDR1 and CDR2: GTSNPN and SVGIG (reference sequence). CDR3 sequence: CAWSWGQPTGELFF. In DNA, the CDR3 is TGTGCCTGGAGTTGGGGACAGCCCACCGGGGAGCTGTTTTTT. The whole variable domain, filled in from reference TRBV30 and TRBJ2-2, reads SQTIHQWPATLVQPVGSPLSLECTVEGTSNPNLYWYRQAAGRGLQLLFYSVGIGQISSEVPQNLSASRPQDRQFILSSKKLLLSDSGFYLCAWSWGQPTGELFFGEGSRLTVL.

This clonotype was counted a few times. Written as DNA, the CDR3 is TGCGCCAGCAGCGTCGGGACAGGGCATTACGAGCAGTACTTC. Its translation is CASSVGTGHYEQYF. The chain has TRBV4-1 and TRBJ2-7, with TRBD1 matching 9 bases. The junction had 6 bases not matched to a gene; V was cut back by 5 bases and J by 4 bases. CDR3 size: 14 residues. Germline assignment: CDR1 MGHRA and CDR2 YSYEKL.

This chain joins TRBV19 and TRBJ2-3; possible D gene TRBD2, 5 bases. The V and J ends lost 3 bases and 6 bases respectively, with 7 bases between them. The CDR3 is 12 amino acids. Germline CDR1 reads LNHDA; CDR2 reads SQIVND (reference sequence). The CDR3 sequence is CASSMGGDTQYF. CDR3 DNA sequence: TGTGCCAGTAGTATGGGCGGGGATACGCAGTATTTT.

Ten or more counts support this clonotype. The rearrangement joins TRBV18 to TRBJ2-5; 9 nucleotides line up with TRBD1. CDR1 and CDR2 from the germline V gene are KGHSH and LQKENI. The CDR3 is made up of 15 amino acids. The V gene end was trimmed by 4 bases and the J gene end by 2 bases; junction bases not matched to a gene: 5. The CDR3 DNA is TGTGCCAGCTCACAACCGGGACAGGGACAAGAGACCCAGTACTTC. As protein: CASSQPGQGQETQYF.

This chain joins TRBV18 and TRBJ1-6, with 10 bases that match TRBD1. J gave up 9 bases and V 0 bases, and 5 bases lay outside the gene matches. Germline V gives CDR1 KGHSH, CDR2 LQKENI. CDR3 length: 16 residues. In DNA form, the CDR3 reads TGTGCCAGCTCACCACCCATGGGACAGGGGAGTTCACCCCTCCACTTT. Amino acids: CASSPPMGQGSSPLHF.

A few counts support this clonotype. This chain uses TRBV9 with TRBJ1-1, with 10 bases lining up with TRBD1. In germline, CDR1 is SGDLS, CDR2 YYNGEE. With 4 bases clipped from V and 4 bases from J, the junction kept 7 bases outside the gene matches. The CDR3 is 15 residues long. The DNA for the CDR3 is TGTGCCAGCAGCCCCAGACAGGGGGCAAGCACTGAAGCTTTCTTT. Amino acids: CASSPRQGASTEAFF. Looking up the rest from reference TRBV9 and TRBJ1-1 gives the full variable domain: DSGVTQTPKHLITATGQRVTLRCSPRSGDLSVYWYQQSLDQGLQFLIQYYNGEERAKGNILERFSAQQFPDLHSELNLSSLELGDSALYFCASSPRQGASTEAFFGQGTRLTVV.

The table lists this clonotype with a few counts. CDR3 region: CASSLMARGLSTEAFF. The DNA of the CDR3 is TGTGCCAGCAGCTTAATGGCTCGGGGGCTGAGCACTGAAGCTTTCTTT. This rearrangement joins TRBV7-3 to TRBJ1-1, with D possibly TRBD1 on 6 matching bases. The CDR3 runs 16 residues. Germline loops: CDR1 SGHTA, CDR2 FQGTGA. Trimming removed 1 base at V and 4 bases at J, with 16 bases between.

This clonotype was seen a handful of times. V gene TRBV20-1 combines with J gene TRBJ2-3; the D gene is possibly TRBD1 (5 bases). CDR3 length: 15 residues. Between the trimmed V and J ends, which lost 5 bases and 2 bases, there was a span of 17 bases. Looked up from germline, CDR1 is DFQATT and CDR2 is SNEGSKA (reference sequence). The CDR3 nucleotides read TGCAGTGCTGCCACCCGAGACAGAGTCACAGATACGCAGTATTTT. Its protein product is CSAATRDRVTDTQYF.